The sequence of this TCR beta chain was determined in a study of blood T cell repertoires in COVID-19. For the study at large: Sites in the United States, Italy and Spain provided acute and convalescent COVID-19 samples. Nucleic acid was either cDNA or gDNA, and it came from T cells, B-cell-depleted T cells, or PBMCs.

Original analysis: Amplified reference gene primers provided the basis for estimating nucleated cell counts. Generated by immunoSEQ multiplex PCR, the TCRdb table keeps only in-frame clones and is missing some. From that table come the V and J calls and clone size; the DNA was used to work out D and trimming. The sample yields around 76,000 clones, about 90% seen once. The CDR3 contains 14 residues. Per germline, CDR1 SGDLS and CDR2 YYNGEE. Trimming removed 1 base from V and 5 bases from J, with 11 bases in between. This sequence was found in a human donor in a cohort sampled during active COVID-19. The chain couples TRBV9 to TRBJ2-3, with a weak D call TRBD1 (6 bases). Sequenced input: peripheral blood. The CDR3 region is CASSVNTGLDTQYF. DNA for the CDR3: TGTGCCAGCAGCGTAAACACAGGGTTAGATACGCAGTATTTT.